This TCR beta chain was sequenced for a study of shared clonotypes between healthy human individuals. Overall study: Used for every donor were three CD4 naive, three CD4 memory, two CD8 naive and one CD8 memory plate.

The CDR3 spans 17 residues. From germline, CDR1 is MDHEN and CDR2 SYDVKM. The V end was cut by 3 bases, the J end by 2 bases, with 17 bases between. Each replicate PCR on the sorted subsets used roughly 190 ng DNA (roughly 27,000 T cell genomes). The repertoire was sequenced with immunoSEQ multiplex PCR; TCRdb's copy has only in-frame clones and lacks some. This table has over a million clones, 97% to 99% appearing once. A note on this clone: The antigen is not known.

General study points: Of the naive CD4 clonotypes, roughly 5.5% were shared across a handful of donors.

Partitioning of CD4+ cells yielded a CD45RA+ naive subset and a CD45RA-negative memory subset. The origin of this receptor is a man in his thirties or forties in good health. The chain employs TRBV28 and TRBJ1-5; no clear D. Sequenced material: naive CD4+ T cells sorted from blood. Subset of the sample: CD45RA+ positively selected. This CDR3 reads CASSLGSSDPGNQPQHF. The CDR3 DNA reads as TGTGCCAGCAGTTTGGGAAGCAGCGACCCGGGCAATCAGCCCCAGCATTTT.